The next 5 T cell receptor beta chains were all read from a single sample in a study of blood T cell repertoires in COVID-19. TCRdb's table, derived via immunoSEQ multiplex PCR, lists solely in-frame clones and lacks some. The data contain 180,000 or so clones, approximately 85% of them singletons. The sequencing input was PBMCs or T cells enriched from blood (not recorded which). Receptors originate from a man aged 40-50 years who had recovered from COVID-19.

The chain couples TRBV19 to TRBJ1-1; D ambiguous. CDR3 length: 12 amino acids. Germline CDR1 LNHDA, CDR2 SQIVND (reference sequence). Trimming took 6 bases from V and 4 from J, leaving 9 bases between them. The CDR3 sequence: CASRAQLTEAFF. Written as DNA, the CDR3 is TGTGCCAGTAGAGCACAGCTCACTGAAGCTTTCTTT.

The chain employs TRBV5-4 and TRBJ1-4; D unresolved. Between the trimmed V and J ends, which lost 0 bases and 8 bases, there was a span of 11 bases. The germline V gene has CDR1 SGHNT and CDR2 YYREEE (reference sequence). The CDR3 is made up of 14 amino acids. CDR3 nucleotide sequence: TGTGCCAGCAGCTTGGGAGCTGGTCGGGAAAAACTGTTTTTT. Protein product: CASSLGAGREKLFF.

CDR3 nucleotide sequence: TGTGCCAGCAGCCAAGATAGAAGGGGTTCGTATGGCTACACCTTC. Translating gives CASSQDRRGSYGYTF. The rearrangement links TRBV3-1 (or the pseudogene TRBV3-2) to TRBJ1-2; D possibly corresponds to TRBD1 (5 bases). Germline CDR1 LGHDT, CDR2 YNNKEL (reference sequence). Trimming shortened V by 0 bases and J by 5 bases, and 13 bases separated the two germline ends. The CDR3 runs to 15 residues.

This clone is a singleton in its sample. In DNA form, the CDR3 reads TGCAGTGCTAGTTGGAGGGAGGCCGATACGCAGTATTTT. Residues: CSASWREADTQYF. This chain uses TRBV20-1 with TRBJ2-3; D is possibly TRBD2 (6 bases). Germline V gives CDR1 DFQATT, CDR2 SNEGSKA (reference sequence). The CDR3 length is 13 residues. Deletions cut 3 bases from V and 6 bases from J, with 13 bases between.

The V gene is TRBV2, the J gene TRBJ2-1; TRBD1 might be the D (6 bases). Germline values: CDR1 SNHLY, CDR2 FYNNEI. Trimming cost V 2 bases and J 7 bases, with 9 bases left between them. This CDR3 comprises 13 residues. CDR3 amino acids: CASSENRDNEQFF. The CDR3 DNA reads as TGTGCCAGCAGTGAAAACAGGGATAATGAGCAGTTCTTC.